The next 32 T cell receptor beta chains were all read from a single sample in a study of memory CD4+ T cells and cytomegalovirus serostatus. The sort gate was single viable CD3+CD4+CD8-CD45RO+ cells for memory CD4+ T cells. The assay was immunoSEQ multiplex PCR, and TCRdb's table has in-frame clones only and misses some. Found here are some 57,000 clones, 65% to 80% of them singletons; the top ten hold less than 0.9%. The source material was memory CD4+ T cells from blood. The receptors derive from an adult in good health and CMV-seronegative.

This chain links TRBV15 with TRBJ2-4; D is possibly TRBD2 (6 bases). Trimming took 1 base from V and 4 from J, leaving 8 bases between them. In germline, CDR1 is LNHNV, CDR2 YYDKDF (reference sequence). This CDR3 has 14 amino acids. The CDR3 coding sequence is TGTGCCACCAGCAGAGGGGGGGTAAAAAACATTCAGTACTTC. This codes for CATSRGGVKNIQYF.

This clone was counted a single time. The rearrangement links TRBV10-3 to TRBJ1-1; TRBD1 aligns across 8 bases. The CDR3 is made up of 14 amino acids. J lost 2 bases, V lost 4 bases, and 3 bases had no gene match. The germline gives CDR1 ENHRY, CDR2 SYGVKD. The CDR3 DNA reads TGTGCCATCAGTGGAACAGGGGGTAACACTGAAGCTTTCTTT. Translation: CAISGTGGNTEAFF.

J is TRBJ1-5 and V is TRBV19, with D perhaps matching TRBD1 (5 bases). Germline assignment: CDR1 LNHDA and CDR2 SQIVND (reference sequence). The CDR3 has 17 residues. V lost 6 bases and J lost 1, with 19 bases in between. The CDR3 spells CASRRIREGLSNQPQHF. CDR3 in DNA: TGTGCCAGTAGGAGGATCAGGGAAGGGTTGAGCAATCAGCCCCAGCATTTT.

V usage is TRBV7-8 and J usage is TRBJ2-1, with no clear D. The CDR3 is made up of 15 amino acids. CDR1 is SGHVS, CDR2 FQNEAQ, per germline. Deletions cut 1 base from V and 4 bases from J, with 11 bases between. The CDR3 DNA reads TGTGCCAGCAGCTTAGTACCAGATCGTTACAATGAGCAGTTCTTC. Its translation: CASSLVPDRYNEQFF.

The chain employs TRBV15 and TRBJ1-3; D perhaps matches TRBD1 (6 bases). V was trimmed by 1 base and J by 0 bases, leaving 13 bases between them. The germline CDR1 and CDR2 sequences are LNHNV and YYDKDF (reference sequence). The CDR3 is 17 amino acids. The DNA for the CDR3 is TGTGCCACCAGCAGAGGGCAGGGGTCAAACTCTGGAAACACCATATATTTT. Encoded protein: CATSRGQGSNSGNTIYF.

The CDR3 DNA reads as TGCGCCAGCAGCTTGGCCGTGGAGGGGGCCTCAGATACGCAGTATTTT. Its protein product is CASSLAVEGASDTQYF. This sequence joins TRBV5-1 and TRBJ2-3; D perhaps matches TRBD1 (7 bases). The germline gives CDR1 SGHRS, CDR2 YFSETQ. V gave up 0 bases and J gave up 4 bases, with 15 bases separating them. The CDR3 covers 16 residues.

The CDR3 DNA sequence: TGTGCCTGGAGTTGGGACCCCTACGAGCAGTACTTC. Its protein product is CAWSWDPYEQYF. The chain uses TRBV30 and TRBJ2-7, with D perhaps given as TRBD1 or TRBD2 (5 bases each). The V and J ends lost 2 bases and 2 bases respectively, with 7 bases between them. The CDR3 sequence is 12 residues long. The germline V gene has CDR1 GTSNPN and CDR2 SVGIG (reference sequence).

On this clone itself: One end of the junction fails to match germline, which may point to a read error. The chain carries TRBV5-1 and TRBJ2-3; D is possibly TRBD1 (6 bases). The CDR3 has 13 amino acids. From germline, CDR1 is SGHRS and CDR2 YFSETQ. CDR3 coding DNA: TGCGCCAGCAGCACTGGGACACTCGATACGCGGTATTTT. Its translation: CASSTGTLDTRYF.

The chain couples TRBV7-8 to TRBJ1-2; tentative D call: TRBD1 (5 bases). V shed 5 bases and J shed 4 bases, with 17 bases lying between them. The CDR3 has 15 residues. CDR1 is SGHVS and CDR2 is FQNEAQ in the germline V gene. The CDR3 nucleotides are TGTGCCAGCAGCGTAGGGACCGGGAGAGGCTATGGCTACACCTTC. As protein: CASSVGTGRGYGYTF.

This clone appeared once. This chain joins TRBV11-3 and TRBJ2-1; no clear D gene. This CDR3 contains 14 residues. With 0 bases removed from V and 6 bases from J, the gap between germline ends came to 9 bases. Germline V lookup: CDR1 SGHNT, CDR2 YENEEA. The CDR3 coding sequence is TGTGCCAGCAGCTTAGATCTATCAGGCAATGAGCAGTTCTTC. This gives the protein CASSLDLSGNEQFF.

This clone is judged medium-sized. The chain carries TRBV4-1 and TRBJ1-4; D may be TRBD1 (5 bases). Germline-derived CDR1 and CDR2 are MGHRA and YSYEKL. The V and J ends lost 3 bases and 8 bases respectively, with 16 bases between them. The CDR3 sequence is 15 residues long. In DNA form, the CDR3 reads TGCGCCAGCAGCCAGGGACCCAGCGGGTCGGAAAAACTGTTTTTT. Residues: CASSQGPSGSEKLFF.

CDR3 sequence reads: CASSSRGLADNEQFF. CDR3 bases: TGTGCCAGCAGTTCTCGGGGACTAGCGGACAATGAGCAGTTCTTC. V gene TRBV27 combines with J gene TRBJ2-1, with TRBD2 identical over 11 bases. Per germline, CDR1 MNHEY and CDR2 SMNVEV (reference sequence). The CDR3 has 15 residues. The V segment lost 4 bases and the J segment 5 bases; nucleotides outside the gene matches: 4.

The CDR3 sequence is CASSKPGQGRDTEAFF. CDR3 nucleotide sequence: TGTGCCAGCAGCAAACCGGGACAGGGGCGGGACACTGAAGCTTTCTTT. The rearrangement joins TRBV7-2 to TRBJ1-1; 10 bases agree with TRBD1. CDR1 and CDR2 (germline): SGHTA, FQGNSA. The CDR3 runs 16 residues. After removal of 5 bases from V and 3 bases from J, the junction contained 9 bases not matched to a gene.

There are a few counts of this clone. The chain links TRBV27 to TRBJ2-1; D ambiguous. Germline CDR1 is MNHEY and CDR2 is SMNVEV (reference sequence). Deletions cut 5 bases from V and 0 bases from J, with 11 bases between. The CDR3 contains 15 residues. The CDR3 DNA reads TGTGCCAGCAGTATCGACGGAAGCTCCTACAATGAGCAGTTCTTC. Encoded protein: CASSIDGSSYNEQFF.

This clone turned up a few times. The V gene is TRBV7-8, the J gene TRBJ2-3, with 10 bases fitting TRBD2. Losses at the gene ends were 1 base for V and 1 base for J; bases not matched to a gene: 5. Germline V CDR1 and CDR2: SGHVS, FQNEAQ. The CDR3 extends over 17 amino acids. CDR3 loop: CASSLGLAGVGTDTQYF. The CDR3, as DNA: TGTGCCAGCAGCTTAGGTCTAGCGGGGGTCGGCACAGATACGCAGTATTTT.

V and J are TRBV15 and TRBJ1-4; possible D gene TRBD1, 5 bases. V gave up 0 bases and J gave up 2 bases, with 10 bases separating them. This CDR3 has 16 amino acids. Germline values: CDR1 LNHNV, CDR2 YYDKDF (reference sequence). The CDR3 DNA reads as TGTGCCACCAGCAGAGACCCATCAGGGACTAATGAAAAACTGTTTTTT. Translation: CATSRDPSGTNEKLFF. The full variable domain, its missing parts supplied by reference TRBV15 and TRBJ1-4, is DAMVIQNPRYQVTQFGKPVTLSCSQTLNHNVMYWYQQKSSQAPKLLFHYYDKDFNNEADTPDNFQSRRPNTSFCFLDIRSPGLGDTAMYLCATSRDPSGTNEKLFFGSGTQLSVL.

The gene calls are TRBV29-1 and TRBJ2-6; the D is unclear. The V end was cut by 4 bases, the J end by 1 base, with 11 bases between. CDR3 length equals 15 residues. Germline V lookup: CDR1 SQVTM, CDR2 ANQGSEA. CDR3 region: CSVGSGLSGANVLTF. CDR3 DNA: TGCAGCGTTGGTTCTGGGTTATCTGGGGCCAACGTCCTGACTTTC.

The rearrangement links TRBV7-2 to TRBJ1-5; no definite D call. V dropped 5 bases and J dropped 6 bases, with 11 bases sitting between them. This CDR3 is 13 amino acids long. The germline gives CDR1 SGHTA, CDR2 FQGNSA. CDR3 DNA: TGTGCCAGCAGCATTTCCGGGAGTCAGCCCCAGCATTTT. This sequence encodes CASSISGSQPQHF.

The chain links TRBV5-4 to TRBJ2-5; maybe TRBD2 (6 bases). Looked up from germline, CDR1 is SGHNT and CDR2 is YYREEE (reference sequence). The CDR3 runs to 14 residues. Between the trimmed V and J ends, which lost 0 bases and 10 bases, there was a span of 16 bases. CDR3 sequence: CASSLGGTLVVQYF. The CDR3 nucleotides are TGTGCCAGCAGCTTGGGCGGGACCTTGGTGGTCCAGTACTTC.

The chain employs TRBV27 and TRBJ1-4; 7 nucleotides line up with TRBD1. The germline V gene has CDR1 MNHEY and CDR2 SMNVEV (reference sequence). The CDR3 loop spans 15 amino acids. The junction had 8 bases not matched to a gene; V was cut back by 5 bases and J by 5 bases. Here the CDR3 DNA reads TGTGCCAGCAGTCGAGCCGGGACAGACAATGAAAAACTGTTTTTT. Amino acid sequence: CASSRAGTDNEKLFF.

The gene calls are TRBV6-6 and TRBJ1-3; possible D gene TRBD1, 5 bases. With 7 bases removed from V and 1 base from J, the gap between germline ends came to 8 bases. The germline CDR1 and CDR2 sequences are MNHNY and SVGAGI (reference sequence). This CDR3 is 13 amino acids long. CDR3 bases: TGTGCCAGCATCCAGGGATCTGGAAACACCATATATTTT. Its translation is CASIQGSGNTIYF.

The chain links TRBV2 to TRBJ1-2; possibly TRBD1 for D (6 bases). V was clipped by 2 bases and J by 0 bases, with 16 bases between them. The germline CDR1 and CDR2 sequences are SNHLY and FYNNEI. The CDR3 extends over 17 amino acids. The CDR3 loop is CASSETTGRFSNYGYTF. The CDR3 bases are TGTGCCAGCAGTGAAACGACAGGTCGTTTCTCTAACTATGGCTACACCTTC.

The gene calls are TRBV2 and TRBJ1-2; TRBD1 agrees at 7 bases. Per the germline V gene, CDR1 is SNHLY and CDR2 is FYNNEI. This CDR3 spans 12 amino acids. V shed 7 bases, J shed 5 bases, and the junction held 4 bases outside the gene matches. The CDR3 sequence: CASMRQGYGYTF. The CDR3 region has the DNA TGTGCCAGCATGCGACAGGGTTATGGCTACACCTTC.

This chain connects TRBV6-5 to TRBJ2-5, with a weak D call TRBD1 (5 bases). The V end was cut by 4 bases, the J end by 6 bases, with 15 bases between. In germline, CDR1 is MNHEY, CDR2 SVGAGI. The CDR3 extends over 14 amino acids. The CDR3 DNA is TGTGCCAGCAGTTCACTGCAGGGTCTCAAGACCCAGTACTTC. It translates to CASSSLQGLKTQYF.

This rearrangement joins TRBV9 to TRBJ1-4; tentative D call: TRBD1 (5 bases). V lost 1 base, J lost 3 bases, and 13 bases lay in between. The CDR3 loop spans 16 amino acids. The V gene's germline CDR1 is SGDLS and CDR2 YYNGEE. The CDR3 bases are TGTGCCAGCAGCGTAATGTCTGGGGCCGCTAATGAAAAACTGTTTTTT. This gives the protein CASSVMSGAANEKLFF.

V and J are TRBV2 and TRBJ2-3, with D uncertain. Trimming took off 6 bases at V and 1 base at J, with 11 bases between the two ends. Germline V gene sequence: CDR1 SNHLY, CDR2 FYNNEI. The CDR3 runs to 14 residues. The CDR3 is CASSRALRTDTQYF. In DNA, the CDR3 is TGTGCCAGCAGCCGGGCGCTCCGCACAGATACGCAGTATTTT. The variable domain in full, with the rest retrieved from reference TRBV2 and TRBJ2-3, is EPEVTQTPSHQVTQMGQEVILRCVPISNHLYFYWYRQILGQKVEFLVSFYNNEISEKSEIFDDQFSVERPDGSNFTLKIRSTKLEDSAMYFCASSRALRTDTQYFGPGTRLTVL.

The table lists this clone with a few counts. The J gene is TRBJ1-6, the V gene TRBV25-1; D remains ambiguous. The V gene's germline CDR1 is MGHDK and CDR2 SYGVNS. The CDR3 runs 15 residues. V lost 3 bases to trimming and J lost 6 bases, with 12 bases between them. The CDR3 spells CASSEQGIGNSPLHF. The CDR3 DNA reads as TGTGCCAGCAGTGAGCAAGGGATTGGTAATTCACCCCTCCACTTT.

This chain uses TRBV27 with TRBJ2-2, with 7 bases aligning to TRBD1. The CDR3 covers 15 residues. V lost 7 bases and J lost 4; bases outside the gene matches: 9. Germline V gene lookup returns CDR1 MNHEY and CDR2 SMNVEV (reference sequence). CDR3 protein: CASTVGQTSTGELFF. The CDR3 nucleotides read TGTGCCAGCACTGTGGGACAGACGTCCACCGGGGAGCTGTTTTTT.

In this sample, this clone turned up once. The sample has other DNA sequences that encode this CDR3 too. This chain connects TRBV6-5 to TRBJ1-2, with TRBD1 identical over 8 bases. Germline values: CDR1 MNHEY, CDR2 SVGAGI. The CDR3 covers 12 residues. V gave up 6 bases and J gave up 9 bases; unmatched junction bases: 6. CDR3 in amino acids: CASRGTGGSYTF. As DNA, the CDR3 is TGTGCCAGCAGGGGGACAGGAGGGAGCTACACCTTC.

This clone was seen a handful of times. J is TRBJ1-2 and V is TRBV29-1; a possible D gene is TRBD1 (6 bases). The V end lost 4 bases, the J end lost 4 bases, and 16 bases lay between the germline ends. The CDR3 spans 14 residues. Germline lookup yields CDR1 SQVTM and CDR2 ANQGSEA. The chain's CDR3 is CSVGPGHKRYGYTF. The CDR3 region has the DNA TGCAGCGTTGGACCGGGACACAAGCGCTATGGCTACACCTTC.

The V call is TRBV5-1, the J call TRBJ2-3; 9 nucleotides agree with TRBD2. The ends lost 4 bases at V and 0 bases at J; junction bases unmatched: 6. This CDR3 has 16 amino acids. The V gene's germline CDR1 is SGHRS and CDR2 YFSETQ. This CDR3 is CASSGLAGSSTDTQYF. CDR3 DNA: TGCGCCAGCAGCGGGCTAGCGGGGAGTAGCACAGATACGCAGTATTTT.

The V and J genes are TRBV27 and TRBJ2-7; D uncertain. Germline loops: CDR1 MNHEY, CDR2 SMNVEV (reference sequence). There are 13 residues in the CDR3. V gave up 3 bases and J gave up 4 bases, with 10 bases separating them. The chain's CDR3 is CASSLSPRYEQYF. CDR3 sequence (DNA): TGTGCCAGCAGTTTGTCCCCTAGATACGAGCAGTACTTC.